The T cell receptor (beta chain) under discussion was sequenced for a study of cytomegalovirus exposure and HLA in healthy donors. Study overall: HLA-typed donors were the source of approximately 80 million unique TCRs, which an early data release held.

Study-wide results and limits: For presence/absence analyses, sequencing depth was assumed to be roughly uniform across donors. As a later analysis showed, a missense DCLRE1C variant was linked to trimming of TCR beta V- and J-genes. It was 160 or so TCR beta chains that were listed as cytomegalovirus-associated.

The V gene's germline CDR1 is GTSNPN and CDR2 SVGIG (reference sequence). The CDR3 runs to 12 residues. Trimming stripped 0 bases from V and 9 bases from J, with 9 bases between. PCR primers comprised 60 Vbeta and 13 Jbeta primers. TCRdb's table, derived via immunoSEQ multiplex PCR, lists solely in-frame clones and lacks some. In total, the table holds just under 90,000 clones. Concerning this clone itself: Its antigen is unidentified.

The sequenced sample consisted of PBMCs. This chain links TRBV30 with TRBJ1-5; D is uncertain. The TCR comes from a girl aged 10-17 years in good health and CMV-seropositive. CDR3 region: CAWSVVAGPQHF. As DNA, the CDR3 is TGTGCCTGGAGTGTAGTGGCAGGGCCCCAGCATTTT.